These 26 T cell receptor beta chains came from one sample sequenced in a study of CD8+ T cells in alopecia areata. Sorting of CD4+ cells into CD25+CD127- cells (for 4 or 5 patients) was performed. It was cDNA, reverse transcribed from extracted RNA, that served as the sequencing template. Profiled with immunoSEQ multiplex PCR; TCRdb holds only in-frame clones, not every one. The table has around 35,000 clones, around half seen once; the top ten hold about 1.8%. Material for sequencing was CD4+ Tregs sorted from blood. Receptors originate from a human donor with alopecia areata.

Here the CDR3 DNA reads TGTGCCAGCAGTCTGCTAGCGGCAACGAACACCGGGGAGCTGTTTTTT. Amino acids: CASSLLAATNTGELFF. The chain links TRBV28 to TRBJ2-2, with 7 positions matching TRBD2. The CDR3 is 16 amino acids. The germline V gene has CDR1 MDHEN and CDR2 SYDVKM. Germline trimming cut 5 bases from V and 0 bases from J; bases unmatched to any gene: 6.

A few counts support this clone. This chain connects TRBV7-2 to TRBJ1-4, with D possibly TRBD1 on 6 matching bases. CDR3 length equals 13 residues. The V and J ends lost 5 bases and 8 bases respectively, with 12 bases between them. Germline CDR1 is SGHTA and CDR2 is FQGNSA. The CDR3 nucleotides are TGTGCCAGCAGCCAACCAGGGGTCGAAAAACTGTTTTTT. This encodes CASSQPGVEKLFF.

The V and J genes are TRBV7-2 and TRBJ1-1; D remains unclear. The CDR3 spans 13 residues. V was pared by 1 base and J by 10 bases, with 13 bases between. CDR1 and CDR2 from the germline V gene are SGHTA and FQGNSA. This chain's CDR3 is CASSLVGGGGAFF. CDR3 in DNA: TGTGCCAGCAGCTTAGTGGGAGGCGGCGGAGCTTTCTTT.

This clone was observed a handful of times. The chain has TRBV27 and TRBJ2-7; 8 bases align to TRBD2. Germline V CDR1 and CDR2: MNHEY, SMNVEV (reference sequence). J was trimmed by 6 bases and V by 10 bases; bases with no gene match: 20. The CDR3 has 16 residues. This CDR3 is CATPPKSGGPLGEQYF. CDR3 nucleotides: TGTGCCACCCCTCCTAAGTCGGGAGGGCCGCTTGGCGAGCAGTACTTC.

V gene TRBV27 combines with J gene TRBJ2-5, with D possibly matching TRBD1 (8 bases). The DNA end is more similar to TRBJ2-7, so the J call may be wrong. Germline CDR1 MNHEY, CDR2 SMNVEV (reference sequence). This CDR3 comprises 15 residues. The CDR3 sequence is CASSLRTGRVYEQYF. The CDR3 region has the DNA TGTGCCAGCAGTTTGCGGACAGGGAGGGTCTACGAGCAGTACTTC.

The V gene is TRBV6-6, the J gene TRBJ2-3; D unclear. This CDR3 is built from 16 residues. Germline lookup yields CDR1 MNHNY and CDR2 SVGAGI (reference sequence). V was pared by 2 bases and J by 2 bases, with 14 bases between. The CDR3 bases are TGTGCCAGCAGTTACCGTCGACAAACCTACACAGATACGCAGTATTTT. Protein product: CASSYRRQTYTDTQYF.

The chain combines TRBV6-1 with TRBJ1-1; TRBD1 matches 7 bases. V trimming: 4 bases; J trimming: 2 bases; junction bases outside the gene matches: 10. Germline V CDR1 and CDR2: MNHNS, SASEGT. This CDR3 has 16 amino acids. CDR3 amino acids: CASSVGGAGRNTEAFF. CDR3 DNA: TGTGCCAGCAGTGTAGGGGGCGCGGGAAGAAACACTGAAGCTTTCTTT.

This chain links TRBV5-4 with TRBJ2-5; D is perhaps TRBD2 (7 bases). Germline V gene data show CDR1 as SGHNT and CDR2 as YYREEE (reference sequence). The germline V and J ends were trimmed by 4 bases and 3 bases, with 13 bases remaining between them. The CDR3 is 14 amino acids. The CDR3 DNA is TGTGCCAGCAGCACCCGAGGGGGGGAAGAGACCCAGTACTTC. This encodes CASSTRGGEETQYF.

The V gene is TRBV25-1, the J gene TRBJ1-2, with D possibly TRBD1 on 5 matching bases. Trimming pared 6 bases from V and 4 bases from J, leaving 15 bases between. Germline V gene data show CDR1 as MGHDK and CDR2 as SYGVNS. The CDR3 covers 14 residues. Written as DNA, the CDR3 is TGTGCCAGCAGGACAGTGGAAGACGGCTATGGCTACACCTTC. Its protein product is CASRTVEDGYGYTF.

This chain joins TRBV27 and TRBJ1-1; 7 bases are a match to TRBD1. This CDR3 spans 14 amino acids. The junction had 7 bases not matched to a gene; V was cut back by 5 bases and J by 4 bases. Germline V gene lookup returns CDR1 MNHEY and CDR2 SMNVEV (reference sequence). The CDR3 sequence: CASSPRGFGTEAFF. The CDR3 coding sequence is TGTGCCAGCAGTCCCAGGGGGTTCGGCACTGAAGCTTTCTTT.

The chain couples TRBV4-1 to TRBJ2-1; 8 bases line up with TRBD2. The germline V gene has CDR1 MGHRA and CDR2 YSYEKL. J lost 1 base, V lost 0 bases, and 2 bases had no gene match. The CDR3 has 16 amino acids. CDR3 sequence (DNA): TGCGCCAGCAGCCAAGATAGCGGGGCTTCCTACAATGAGCAGTTCTTC. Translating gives CASSQDSGASYNEQFF.

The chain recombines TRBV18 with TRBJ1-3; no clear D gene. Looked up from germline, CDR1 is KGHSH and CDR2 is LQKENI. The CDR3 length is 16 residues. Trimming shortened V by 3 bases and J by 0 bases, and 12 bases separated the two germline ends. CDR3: CASSPEPGHSGNTIYF. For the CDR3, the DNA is TGTGCCAGCTCACCGGAGCCAGGTCACTCTGGAAACACCATATATTTT.

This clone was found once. CDR3 protein: CASQVVPGLAGGFYEQYF. The CDR3 DNA reads TGCGCCAGCCAGGTGGTCCCGGGACTAGCGGGAGGCTTCTACGAGCAGTACTTC. The rearrangement joins TRBV5-1 to TRBJ2-7; 15 positions match TRBD2. The CDR3 consists of 18 residues. V shed 7 bases, J shed 3 bases, and the junction held 14 bases outside the gene matches. The germline CDR1 and CDR2 sequences are SGHRS and YFSETQ.

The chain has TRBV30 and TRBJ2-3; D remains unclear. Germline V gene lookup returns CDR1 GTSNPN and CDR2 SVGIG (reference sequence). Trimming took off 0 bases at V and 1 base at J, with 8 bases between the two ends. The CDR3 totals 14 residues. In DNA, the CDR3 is TGTGCCTGGAGTGTACGAGGAGGCACAGATACGCAGTATTTT. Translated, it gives CAWSVRGGTDTQYF.

CDR3 sequence: CASSPDGGFGQPQHF. CDR3 in DNA: TGTGCCAGCAGCCCGGACGGGGGATTTGGTCAGCCCCAGCATTTT. The chain has TRBV7-2 and TRBJ1-5; the D gene is possibly TRBD1 (5 bases). There are 15 residues in the CDR3. The V end was cut by 5 bases, the J end by 6 bases, with 17 bases between. CDR1 and CDR2 from the germline V gene are SGHTA and FQGNSA.

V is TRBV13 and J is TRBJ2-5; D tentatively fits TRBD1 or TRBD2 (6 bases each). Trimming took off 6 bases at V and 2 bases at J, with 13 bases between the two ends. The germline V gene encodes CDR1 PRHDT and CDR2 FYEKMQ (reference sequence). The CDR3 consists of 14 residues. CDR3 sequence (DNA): TGTGCCAGCAGGACCCTAGGGGGGCAAGAGACCCAGTACTTC. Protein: CASRTLGGQETQYF.

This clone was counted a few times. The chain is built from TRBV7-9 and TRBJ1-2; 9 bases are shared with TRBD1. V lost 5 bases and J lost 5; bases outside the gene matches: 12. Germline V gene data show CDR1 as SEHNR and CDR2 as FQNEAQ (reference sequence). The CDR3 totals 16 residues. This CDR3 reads CASSETGTGNRYGYTF. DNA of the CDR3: TGTGCCAGCAGCGAAACCGGGACAGGGAATCGGTATGGCTACACCTTC.

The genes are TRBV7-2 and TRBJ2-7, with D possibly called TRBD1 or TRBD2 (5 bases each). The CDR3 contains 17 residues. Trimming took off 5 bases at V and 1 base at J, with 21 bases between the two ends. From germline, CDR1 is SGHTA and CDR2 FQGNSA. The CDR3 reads CASSPRTTRDRSYEQYF. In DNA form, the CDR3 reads TGTGCCAGCAGCCCCAGAACGACCAGGGACCGATCCTACGAGCAGTACTTC. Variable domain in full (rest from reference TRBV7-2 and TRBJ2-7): GAGVSQSPSNKVTEKGKDVELRCDPISGHTALYWYRQSLGQGLEFLIYFQGNSAPDKSGLPSDRFSAERTGGSVSTLTIQRTQQEDSAVYLCASSPRTTRDRSYEQYFGPGTRLTVT.

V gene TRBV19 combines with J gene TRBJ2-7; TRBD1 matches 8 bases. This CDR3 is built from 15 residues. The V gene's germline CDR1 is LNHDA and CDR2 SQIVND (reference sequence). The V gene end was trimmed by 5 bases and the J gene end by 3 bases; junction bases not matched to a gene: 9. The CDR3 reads CASSSQPGGRYEQYF. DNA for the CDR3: TGTGCCAGTAGTTCCCAACCAGGGGGCCGCTACGAGCAGTACTTC.

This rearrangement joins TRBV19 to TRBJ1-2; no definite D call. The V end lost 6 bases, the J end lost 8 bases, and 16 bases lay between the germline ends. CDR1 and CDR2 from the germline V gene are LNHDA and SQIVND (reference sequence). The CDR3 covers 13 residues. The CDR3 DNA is TGTGCCAGTAGGGGATATGAGGGTGGCGGCTACACCTTC. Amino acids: CASRGYEGGGYTF. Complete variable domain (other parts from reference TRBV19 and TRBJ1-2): DGGITQSPKYLFRKEGQNVTLSCEQNLNHDAMYWYRQDPGQGLRLIYYSQIVNDFQKGDIAEGYSVSREKKESFPLTVTSAQKNPTAFYLCASRGYEGGGYTFGSGTRLTVV.

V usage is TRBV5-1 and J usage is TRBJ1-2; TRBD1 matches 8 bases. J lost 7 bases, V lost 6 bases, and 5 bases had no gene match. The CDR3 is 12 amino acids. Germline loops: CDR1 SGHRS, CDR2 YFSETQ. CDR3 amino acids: CASTFDRGGYTF. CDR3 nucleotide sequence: TGCGCCAGCACCTTCGACAGGGGTGGCTACACCTTC. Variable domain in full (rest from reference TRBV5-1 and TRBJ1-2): KAGVTQTPRYLIKTRGQQVTLSCSPISGHRSVSWYQQTPGQGLQFLFEYFSETQRNKGNFPGRFSGRQFSNSRSEMNVSTLELGDSALYLCASTFDRGGYTFGSGTRLTVV.

The CDR3 region has the DNA TGTGCCAGCAGCGGCGGACTAGCGGGGGGCACAGATACGCAGTATTTT. Translation gives CASSGGLAGGTDTQYF. The gene calls are TRBV9 and TRBJ2-3; 13 bases fit TRBD2. CDR3 length equals 16 residues. Germline V CDR1 and CDR2: SGDLS, YYNGEE. After removal of 3 bases from V and 1 base from J, the junction contained 2 bases not matched to a gene.

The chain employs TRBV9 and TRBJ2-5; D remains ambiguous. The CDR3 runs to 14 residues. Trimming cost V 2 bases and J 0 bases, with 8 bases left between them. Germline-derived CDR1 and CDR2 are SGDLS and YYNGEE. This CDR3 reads CASSVSTYQETQYF. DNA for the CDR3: TGTGCCAGCAGCGTTTCGACATACCAAGAGACCCAGTACTTC.

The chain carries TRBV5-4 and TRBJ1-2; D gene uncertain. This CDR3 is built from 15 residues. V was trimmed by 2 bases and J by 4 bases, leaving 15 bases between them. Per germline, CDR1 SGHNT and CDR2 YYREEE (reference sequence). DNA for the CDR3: TGTGCCAGCAGCTTAATAAGATCTACTTCCTATGGCTACACCTTC. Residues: CASSLIRSTSYGYTF.

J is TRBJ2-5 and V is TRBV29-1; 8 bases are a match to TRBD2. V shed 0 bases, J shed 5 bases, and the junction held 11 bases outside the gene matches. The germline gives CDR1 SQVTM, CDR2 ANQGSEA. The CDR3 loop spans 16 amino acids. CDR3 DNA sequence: TGCAGCGTTGAAGAAGGGAGGGGACTAGTAGGGGAGACCCAGTACTTC. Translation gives CSVEEGRGLVGETQYF.

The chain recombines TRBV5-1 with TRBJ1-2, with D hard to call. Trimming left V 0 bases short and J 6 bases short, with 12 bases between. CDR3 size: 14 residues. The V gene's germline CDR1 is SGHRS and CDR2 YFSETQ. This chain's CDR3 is CASSLALVADGYTF. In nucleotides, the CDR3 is TGCGCCAGCAGCTTGGCCCTCGTGGCCGATGGCTACACCTTC.